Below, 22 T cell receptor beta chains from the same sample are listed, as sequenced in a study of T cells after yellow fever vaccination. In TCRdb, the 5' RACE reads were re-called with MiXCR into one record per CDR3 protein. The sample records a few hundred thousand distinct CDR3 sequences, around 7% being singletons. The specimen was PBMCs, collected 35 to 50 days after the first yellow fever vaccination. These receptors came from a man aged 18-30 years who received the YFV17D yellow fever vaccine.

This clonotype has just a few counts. DNA of the CDR3: TGTGCCAGCTCACCGTGGGGCCTAACCACGAGGGAGACCCAGTACTTC. It encodes CASSPWGLTTRETQYF. This chain links TRBV18 with TRBJ2-5, with a tentative D call TRBD1 (5 bases). CDR1 KGHSH and CDR2 LQKENI come from the germline V gene. The CDR3 has 16 amino acids. V lost 3 bases and J 5 bases, leaving 19 bases between the germline ends.

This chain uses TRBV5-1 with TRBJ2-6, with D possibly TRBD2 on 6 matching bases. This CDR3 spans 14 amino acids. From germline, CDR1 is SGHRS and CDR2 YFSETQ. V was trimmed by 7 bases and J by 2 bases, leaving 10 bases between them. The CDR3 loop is CASASGAGANVLTF. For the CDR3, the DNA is TGCGCCAGCGCCTCGGGAGCTGGGGCCAACGTCCTGACTTTC.

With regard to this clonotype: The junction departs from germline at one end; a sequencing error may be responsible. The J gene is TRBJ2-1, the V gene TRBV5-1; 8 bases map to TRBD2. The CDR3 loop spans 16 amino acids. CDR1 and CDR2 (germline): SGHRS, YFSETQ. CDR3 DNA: TGCTCCAGCAGCCACCGCGGCCCGGGGGGGACTAATGAGCAGTTCTTC. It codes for CSSSHRGPGGTNEQFF.

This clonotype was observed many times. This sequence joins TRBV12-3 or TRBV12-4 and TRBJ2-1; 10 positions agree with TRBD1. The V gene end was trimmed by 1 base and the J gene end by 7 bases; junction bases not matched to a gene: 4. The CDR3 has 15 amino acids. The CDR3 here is CASSLGQGAGNEQFF. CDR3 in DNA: TGTGCCAGCAGTTTAGGACAGGGGGCGGGAAATGAGCAGTTCTTC.

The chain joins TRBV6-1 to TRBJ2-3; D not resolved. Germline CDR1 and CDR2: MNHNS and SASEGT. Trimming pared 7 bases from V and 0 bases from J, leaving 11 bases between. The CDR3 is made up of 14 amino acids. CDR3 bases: TGTGCCAGCAAATCGGCCAGGAGCACAGATACGCAGTATTTT. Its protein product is CASKSARSTDTQYF.

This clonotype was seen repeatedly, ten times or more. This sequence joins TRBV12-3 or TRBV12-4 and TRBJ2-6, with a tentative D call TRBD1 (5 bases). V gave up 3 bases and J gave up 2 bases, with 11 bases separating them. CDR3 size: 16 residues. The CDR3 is CASSFRGIAGANVLTF. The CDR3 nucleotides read TGTGCCAGCAGTTTTAGGGGTATTGCTGGGGCCAACGTCCTGACTTTC.

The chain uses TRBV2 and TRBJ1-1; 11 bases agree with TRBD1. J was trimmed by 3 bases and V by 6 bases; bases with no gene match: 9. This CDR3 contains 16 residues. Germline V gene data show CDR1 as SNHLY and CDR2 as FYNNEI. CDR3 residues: CASRGTGGLRDTEAFF. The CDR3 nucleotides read TGTGCCAGCAGGGGGACAGGGGGTCTGAGAGACACTGAAGCTTTCTTT.

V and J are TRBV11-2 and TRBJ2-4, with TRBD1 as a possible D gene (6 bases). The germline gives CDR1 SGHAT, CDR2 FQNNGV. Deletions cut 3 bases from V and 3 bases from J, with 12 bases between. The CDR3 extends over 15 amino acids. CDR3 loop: CASSLGTNGKNIQYF. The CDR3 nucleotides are TGTGCCAGCAGCTTGGGGACAAATGGCAAAAACATTCAGTACTTC.

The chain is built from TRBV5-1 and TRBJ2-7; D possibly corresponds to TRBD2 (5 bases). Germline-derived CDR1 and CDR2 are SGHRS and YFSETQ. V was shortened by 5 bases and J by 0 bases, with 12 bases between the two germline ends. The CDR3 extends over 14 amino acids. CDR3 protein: CASSRLPSSYEQYF. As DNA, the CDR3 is TGCGCCAGCAGTCGACTACCGAGCTCCTACGAGCAGTACTTC.

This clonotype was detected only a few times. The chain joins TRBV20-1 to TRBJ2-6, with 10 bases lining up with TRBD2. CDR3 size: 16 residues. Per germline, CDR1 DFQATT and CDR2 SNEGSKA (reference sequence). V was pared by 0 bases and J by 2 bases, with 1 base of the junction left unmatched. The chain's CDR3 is CSARETSGAGANVLTF. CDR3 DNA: TGCAGTGCTAGAGAAACTAGCGGGGCTGGGGCCAACGTCCTGACTTTC.

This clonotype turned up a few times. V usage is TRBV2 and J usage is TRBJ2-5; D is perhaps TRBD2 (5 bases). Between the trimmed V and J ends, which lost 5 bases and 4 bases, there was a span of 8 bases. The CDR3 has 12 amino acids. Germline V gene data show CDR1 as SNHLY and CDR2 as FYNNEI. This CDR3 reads CASSKLAETQYF. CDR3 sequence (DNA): TGTGCCAGCAGTAAGCTAGCAGAGACCCAGTACTTC.

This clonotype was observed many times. CDR3 nucleotide sequence: TGTGCCATCAGCGAACAGGGGGCGGACGAGCAGTACTTC. Translated: CAISEQGADEQYF. The V gene is TRBV10-3, the J gene TRBJ2-7; TRBD1 matches at 9 bases. This CDR3 contains 13 residues. The J segment lost 5 bases and the V segment lost 6 bases, leaving 5 bases of the junction unmatched. Looked up from germline, CDR1 is ENHRY and CDR2 is SYGVKD.

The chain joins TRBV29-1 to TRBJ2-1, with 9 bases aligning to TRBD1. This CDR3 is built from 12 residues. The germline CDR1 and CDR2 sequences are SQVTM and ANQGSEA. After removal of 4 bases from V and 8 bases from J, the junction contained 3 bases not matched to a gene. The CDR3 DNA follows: TGCAGCGTTGGGGACAGGGTCGATGAGCAGTTCTTC. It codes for CSVGDRVDEQFF.

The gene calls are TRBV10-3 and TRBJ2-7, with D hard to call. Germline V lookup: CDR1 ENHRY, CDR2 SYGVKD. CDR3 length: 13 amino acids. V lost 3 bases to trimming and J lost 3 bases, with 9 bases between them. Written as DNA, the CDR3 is TGTGCCATCAGTGAAGCCGGCATCTACGAGCAGTACGTC. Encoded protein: CAISEAGIYEQYV.

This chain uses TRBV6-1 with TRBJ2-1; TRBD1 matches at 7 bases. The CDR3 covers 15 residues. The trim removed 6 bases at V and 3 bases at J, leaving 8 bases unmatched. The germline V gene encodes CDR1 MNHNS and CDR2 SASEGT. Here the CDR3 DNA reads TGTGCCAGCAGCCGACAGGGAAGGAACTACAATGAGCAGTTCTTC. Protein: CASSRQGRNYNEQFF.

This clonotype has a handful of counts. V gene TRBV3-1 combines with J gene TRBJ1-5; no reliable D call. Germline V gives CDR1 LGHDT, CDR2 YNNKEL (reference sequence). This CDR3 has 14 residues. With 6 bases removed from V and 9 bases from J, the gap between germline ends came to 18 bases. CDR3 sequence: CASSHTGPPMPQHF. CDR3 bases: TGTGCCAGCAGTCACACCGGACCGCCGATGCCCCAGCATTTT.

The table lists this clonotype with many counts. This CDR3 reads CATSRDQGATDTGELFF. CDR3 nucleotide sequence: TGTGCCACCAGCAGAGATCAGGGAGCGACGGACACCGGGGAGCTGTTTTTT. The rearrangement links TRBV15 to TRBJ2-2, with D perhaps given as TRBD1 or TRBD2 (5 bases each). Germline V gene data show CDR1 as LNHNV and CDR2 as YYDKDF (reference sequence). Trimming removed 0 bases at V and 3 bases at J, with 14 bases between. The CDR3 totals 17 residues.

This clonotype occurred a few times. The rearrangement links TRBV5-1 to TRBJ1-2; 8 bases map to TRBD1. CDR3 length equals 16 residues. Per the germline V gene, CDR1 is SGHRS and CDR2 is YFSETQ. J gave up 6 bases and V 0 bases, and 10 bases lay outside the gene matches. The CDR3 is CASSLAAGGSWDGYTF. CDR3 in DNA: TGCGCCAGCAGCTTGGCCGCAGGGGGCTCCTGGGATGGCTACACCTTC. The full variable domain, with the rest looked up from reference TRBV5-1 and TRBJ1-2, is KAGVTQTPRYLIKTRGQQVTLSCSPISGHRSVSWYQQTPGQGLQFLFEYFSETQRNKGNFPGRFSGRQFSNSRSEMNVSTLELGDSALYLCASSLAAGGSWDGYTFGSGTRLTVV.

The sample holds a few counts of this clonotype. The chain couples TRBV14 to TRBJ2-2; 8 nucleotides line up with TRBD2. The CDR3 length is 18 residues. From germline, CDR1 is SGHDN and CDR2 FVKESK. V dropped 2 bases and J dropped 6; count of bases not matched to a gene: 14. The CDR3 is CASSQLPGLVGFAGELFF. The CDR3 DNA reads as TGTGCCAGCAGCCAACTCCCGGGACTAGTAGGATTCGCCGGGGAGCTGTTTTTT.

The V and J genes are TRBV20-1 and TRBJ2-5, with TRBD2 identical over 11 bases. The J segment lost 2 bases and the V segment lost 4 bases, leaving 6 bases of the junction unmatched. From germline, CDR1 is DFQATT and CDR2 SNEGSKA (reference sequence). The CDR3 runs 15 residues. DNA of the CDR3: TGCAGTGCTACCTTAGCGGGGGGGCCTCAAGAGACCCAGTACTTC. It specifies CSATLAGGPQETQYF.

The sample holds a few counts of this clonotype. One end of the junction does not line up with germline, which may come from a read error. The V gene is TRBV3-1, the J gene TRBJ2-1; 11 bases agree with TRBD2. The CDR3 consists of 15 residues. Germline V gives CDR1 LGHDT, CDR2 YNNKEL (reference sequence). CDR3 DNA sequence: TGTGCCAGCAGCCAGAGGGCTAGCGGGGGGCAAGAGGGAATCTTC. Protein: CASSQRASGGQEGIF.

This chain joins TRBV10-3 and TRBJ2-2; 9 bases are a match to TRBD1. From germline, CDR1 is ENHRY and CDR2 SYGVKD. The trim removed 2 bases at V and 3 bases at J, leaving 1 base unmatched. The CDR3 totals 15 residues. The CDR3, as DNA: TGTGCCATCAGTGAGGGACAGGGGCACACCGGGGAGCTGTTTTTT. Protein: CAISEGQGHTGELFF.